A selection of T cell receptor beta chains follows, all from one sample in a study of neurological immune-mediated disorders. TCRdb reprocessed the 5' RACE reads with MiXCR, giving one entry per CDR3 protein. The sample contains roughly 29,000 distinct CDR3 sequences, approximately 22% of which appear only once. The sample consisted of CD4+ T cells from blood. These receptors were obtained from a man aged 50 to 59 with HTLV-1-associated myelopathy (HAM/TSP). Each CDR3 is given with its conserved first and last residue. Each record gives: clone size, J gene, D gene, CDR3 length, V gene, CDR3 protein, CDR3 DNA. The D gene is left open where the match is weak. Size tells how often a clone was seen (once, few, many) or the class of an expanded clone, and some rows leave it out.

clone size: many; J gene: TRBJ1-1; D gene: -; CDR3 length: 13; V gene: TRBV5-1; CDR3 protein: CASSAVVNTEAFF; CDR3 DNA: TGCGCCAGCAGCGCGGTGGTGAACACTGAAGCTTTCTTT
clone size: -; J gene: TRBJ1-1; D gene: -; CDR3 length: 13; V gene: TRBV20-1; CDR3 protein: CSAQPQLNTEAFF; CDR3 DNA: TGCAGTGCACAGCCACAATTGAACACTGAAGCTTTCTTT
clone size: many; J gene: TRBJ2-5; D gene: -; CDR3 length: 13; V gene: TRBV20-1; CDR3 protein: CSAIPLGFQTQYF; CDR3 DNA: TGCAGTGCTATTCCCTTAGGGTTTCAGACCCAGTACTTC
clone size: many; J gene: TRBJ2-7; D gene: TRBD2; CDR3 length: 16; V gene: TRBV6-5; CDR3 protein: CASSSPRLAGGPEQYF; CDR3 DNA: TGTGCCAGCAGTTCACCCCGACTAGCGGGAGGGCCAGAGCAGTACTTC
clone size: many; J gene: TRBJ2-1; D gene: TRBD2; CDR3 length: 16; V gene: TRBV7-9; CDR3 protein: CASSPQRAGGNNEQFF; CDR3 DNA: TGTGCCAGCAGCCCTCAACGCGCGGGAGGGAACAATGAGCAGTTCTTC
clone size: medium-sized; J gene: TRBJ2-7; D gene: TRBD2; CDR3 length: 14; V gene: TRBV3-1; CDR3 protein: CASSPAGGPREQYF; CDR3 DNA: TGTGCCAGCAGTCCAGCGGGAGGGCCGAGAGAGCAGTACTTC
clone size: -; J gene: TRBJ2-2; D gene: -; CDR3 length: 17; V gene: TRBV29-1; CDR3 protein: CSVSSRQPGPGAGELFF; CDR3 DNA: TGCAGCGTTTCAAGTCGTCAGCCGGGACCAGGGGCCGGGGAGCTGTTTTTT
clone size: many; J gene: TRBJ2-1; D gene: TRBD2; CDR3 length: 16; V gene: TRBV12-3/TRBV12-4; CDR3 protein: CASSPSTSGGGGEQFF; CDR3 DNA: TGTGCCAGCAGTCCCTCCACTAGCGGGGGTGGCGGTGAGCAGTTCTTC
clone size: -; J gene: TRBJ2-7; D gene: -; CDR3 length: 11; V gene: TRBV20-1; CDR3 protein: CSASAEYEQYF; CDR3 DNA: TGCAGTGCTAGCGCGGAGTACGAGCAGTACTTC
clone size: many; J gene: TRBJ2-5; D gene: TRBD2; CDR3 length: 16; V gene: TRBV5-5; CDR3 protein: CASSLGTSGGQETQYF; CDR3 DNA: TGTGCCAGCAGCTTGGGGACTAGCGGGGGTCAAGAGACCCAGTACTTC
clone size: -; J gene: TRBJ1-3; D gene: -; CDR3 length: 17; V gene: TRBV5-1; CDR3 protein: CASSLGKGTAAGNTIYF; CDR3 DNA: TGCGCCAGCAGCTTGGGCAAAGGGACGGCGGCTGGAAACACCATATATTTT
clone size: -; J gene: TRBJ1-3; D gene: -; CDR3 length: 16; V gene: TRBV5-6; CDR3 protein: CASSHDSGVTGNTIYF; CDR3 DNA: TGTGCCAGCAGCCACGACAGTGGGGTGACTGGAAACACCATATATTTT
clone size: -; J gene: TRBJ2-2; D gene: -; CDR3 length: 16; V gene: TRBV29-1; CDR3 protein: CSAAPIQGLGVRELFF; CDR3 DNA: TGCAGCGCTGCCCCGATACAGGGCCTGGGTGTCCGGGAGCTGTTTTTT
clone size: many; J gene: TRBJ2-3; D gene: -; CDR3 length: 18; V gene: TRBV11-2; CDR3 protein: CASSPGALAVSSTDTQYF; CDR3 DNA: TGTGCCAGCAGCCCTGGGGCCTTAGCGGTCTCTAGCACAGATACGCAGTATTTT
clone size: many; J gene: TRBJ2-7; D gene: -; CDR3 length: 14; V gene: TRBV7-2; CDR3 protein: CASSLLGLPDEQYF; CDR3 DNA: TGTGCCAGCAGCTTATTAGGGCTCCCTGATGAGCAGTACTTC
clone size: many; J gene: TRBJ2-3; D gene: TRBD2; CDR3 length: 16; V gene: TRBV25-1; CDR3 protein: CASSLAGGPFTDTQYF; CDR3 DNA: TGTGCCAGCAGTCTAGCGGGAGGGCCATTCACAGATACGCAGTATTTT
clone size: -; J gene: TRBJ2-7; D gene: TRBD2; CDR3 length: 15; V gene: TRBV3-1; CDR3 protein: CASSPIERGFYEQYF; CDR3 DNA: TGTGCCAGCAGCCCAATCGAGCGGGGGTTTTACGAGCAGTACTTC
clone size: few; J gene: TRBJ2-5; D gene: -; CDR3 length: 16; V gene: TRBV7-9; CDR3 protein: CASSFRGTMYQETQYF; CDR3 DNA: TGTGCCAGCAGCTTTCGGGGGACCATGTACCAAGAGACCCAGTACTTC
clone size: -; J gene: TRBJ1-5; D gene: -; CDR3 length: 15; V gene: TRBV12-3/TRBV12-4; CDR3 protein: CASSSVALSNQPQHF; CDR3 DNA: TGTGCCAGCAGTTCCGTGGCGCTGAGCAATCAGCCCCAGCATTTT
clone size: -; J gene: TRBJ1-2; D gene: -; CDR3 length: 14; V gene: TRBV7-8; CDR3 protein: CASSLARRADGYTF; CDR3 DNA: TGTGCCAGCAGCTTAGCGCGCAGGGCAGACGGCTACACCTTC
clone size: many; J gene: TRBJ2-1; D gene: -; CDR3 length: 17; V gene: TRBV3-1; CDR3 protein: CASSPVSGTPRSNEQFF; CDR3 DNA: TGTGCCAGCAGCCCGGTCTCAGGAACTCCCCGGAGCAATGAGCAGTTCTTC
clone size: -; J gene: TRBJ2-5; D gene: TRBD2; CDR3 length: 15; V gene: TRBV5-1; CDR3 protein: CANSFGTSGGETQYF; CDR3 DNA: TGCGCCAACAGCTTCGGGACTAGCGGGGGAGAGACCCAGTACTTC
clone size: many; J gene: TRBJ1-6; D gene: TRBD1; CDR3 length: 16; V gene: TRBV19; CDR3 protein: CASSPQSGQGNSPLHF; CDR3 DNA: TGTGCCAGTAGTCCACAGTCCGGACAGGGCAATTCACCCCTCCACTTT
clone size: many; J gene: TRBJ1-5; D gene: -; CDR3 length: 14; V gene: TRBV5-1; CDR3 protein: CASSLDSRNQPQHF; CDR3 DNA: TGCGCCAGCAGCTTGGACAGCCGCAATCAGCCCCAGCATTTT
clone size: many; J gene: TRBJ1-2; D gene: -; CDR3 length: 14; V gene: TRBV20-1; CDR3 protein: CSAMHRVGLSGYTF; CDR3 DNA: TGCAGTGCTATGCACAGGGTGGGTCTCTCTGGCTACACCTTC
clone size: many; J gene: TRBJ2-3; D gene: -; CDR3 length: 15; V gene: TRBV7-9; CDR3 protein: CASSLRDGRTDTQYF; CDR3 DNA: TGTGCCAGCAGCCTCCGGGACGGAAGGACAGATACGCAGTATTTT
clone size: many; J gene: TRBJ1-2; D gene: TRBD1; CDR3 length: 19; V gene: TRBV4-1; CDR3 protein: CASSQAERYPRGLGYGYTF; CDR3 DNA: TGCGCCAGCAGCCAAGCCGAACGATATCCCAGGGGGCTAGGGTATGGCTACACCTTC